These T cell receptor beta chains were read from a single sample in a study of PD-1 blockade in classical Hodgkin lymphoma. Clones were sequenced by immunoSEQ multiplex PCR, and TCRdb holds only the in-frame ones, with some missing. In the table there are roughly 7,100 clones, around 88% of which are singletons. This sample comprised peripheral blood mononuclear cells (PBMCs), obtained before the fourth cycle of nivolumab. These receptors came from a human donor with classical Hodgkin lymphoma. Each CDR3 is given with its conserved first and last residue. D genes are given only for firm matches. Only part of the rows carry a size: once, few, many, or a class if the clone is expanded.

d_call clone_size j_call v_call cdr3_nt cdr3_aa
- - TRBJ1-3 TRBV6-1 TGTGCCAGCAGGCGGGGGACCGGAAACACCATATATTTT CASRRGTGNTIYF
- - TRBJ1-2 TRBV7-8 TGTGCCAGCAGCTTAGTTGCCAGGGGAGAAGAGGGCTACACCTTC CASSLVARGEEGYTF
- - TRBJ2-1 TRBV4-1 TGCGCCAGCAGCCAAGTAAAGGACTTGCACAATGAGCAGTTCTTC CASSQVKDLHNEQFF
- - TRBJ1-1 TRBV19 TGTGCCAGTAGTGAGTGGGCGAACACTGAAGCTTTCTTT CASSEWANTEAFF
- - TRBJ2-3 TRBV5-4 TGTGCCAGCAGCTTGGTTGGAGACGGGGGACATTCGGATACGCAGTATTTT CASSLVGDGGHSDTQYF
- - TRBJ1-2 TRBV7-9 TGTGCCAGCAGCTCCGGATCCCCAGGTGACAACTATGGCTACACCTTC CASSSGSPGDNYGYTF
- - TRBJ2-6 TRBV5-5 TGTGCCAGCAGCTTGCTCGGCTCTGGGGCCAACGTCCTGACTTTC CASSLLGSGANVLTF
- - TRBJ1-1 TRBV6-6 TGTGCCAGCAGTTACGAAAGGGGGTCCACTGAAGCTTTCTTT CASSYERGSTEAFF
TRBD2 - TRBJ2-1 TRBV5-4 TGTGCCAGCAGCTCCCCGACTAGCGGGGGTTCCTACAATGAGCAGTTCTTC CASSSPTSGGSYNEQFF
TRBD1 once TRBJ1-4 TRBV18 TGTGCCAGCTCACCTCGTGAGGGGGCAGCTAATGAAAAACTGTTTTTT CASSPREGAANEKLFF
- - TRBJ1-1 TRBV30 TGTGCCTGGAGTCCGGTTGATGGCACTGAAGCTTTCTTT CAWSPVDGTEAFF
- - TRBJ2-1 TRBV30 TGTGCCTGGAGGGACCGAACTCGGGCAAGTGAGCAGTTCTTC CAWRDRTRASEQFF
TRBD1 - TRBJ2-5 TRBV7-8 TGTGCCAGCAGCTCGCAAGGGACAGTACAAGAGACCCAGTACTTC CASSSQGTVQETQYF
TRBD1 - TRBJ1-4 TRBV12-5 TGTGCTAGTGGTTTGGTGGGGGTGGGGACAGTAGTTAATGAAAAACTGTTTTTT CASGLVGVGTVVNEKLFF
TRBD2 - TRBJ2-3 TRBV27 TGTGCCAGCAGTTTAGGGACTATCACAGATACGCAGTATTTT CASSLGTITDTQYF
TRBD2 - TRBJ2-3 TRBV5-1 TGCGCCAGCAGCCGGGGGTCTAGCGGGGGTACAGATACGCAGTATTTT CASSRGSSGGTDTQYF
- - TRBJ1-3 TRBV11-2 TGTGCCAGCAGCTCAGGGGGAAACACCATATATTTT CASSSGGNTIYF
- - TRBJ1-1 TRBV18 TGTGCCAGCTCCCATTCCATGGCGGTTTTGAACACTGAAGCTTTCTTT CASSHSMAVLNTEAFF
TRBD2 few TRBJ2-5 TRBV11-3 TGTGCCAGCAGAAGGGAGGGGGAGACCCAGTACTTC CASRREGETQYF
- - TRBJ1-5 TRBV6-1 TGTGCCAGCAGCCTCAAGGGGGTAGGGCAGCCCCAGCATTTT CASSLKGVGQPQHF
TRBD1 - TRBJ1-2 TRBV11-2 TGTGCCAGCAGCTTAGGTGGGACAGGGGTCTATGGCTACACCTTC CASSLGGTGVYGYTF
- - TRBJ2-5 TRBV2 TGTGCCAGCAGTGAAGTTCCGGGCTGGGAGACCCAGTACTTC CASSEVPGWETQYF
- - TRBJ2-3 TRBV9 TGTGCCAGCAGCGTAGGTGGGGCTTTAGATACGCAGTATTTT CASSVGGALDTQYF
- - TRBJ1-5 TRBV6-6 TGTGCCAGCAGAAAACGGGAGATCCGGCAGCCCCAGCATTTT CASRKREIRQPQHF
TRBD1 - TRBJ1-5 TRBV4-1 TGCGCCAGCAGCCAAGTTATGGGACAGGGCCTCATTGTTAATCAGCCCCAGCATTTT CASSQVMGQGLIVNQPQHF
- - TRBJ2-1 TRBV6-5 TGTGCCAGCAGTTACTACCCGAGTTTCTACAATGAGCAGTTCTTC CASSYYPSFYNEQFF
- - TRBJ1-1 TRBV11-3 TGTGCCAGCAGCTTAATTAATTCGAACACTGAAGCTTTCTTT CASSLINSNTEAFF
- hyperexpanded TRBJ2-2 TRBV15 TGTGCCACCAGCAGAGATCGAGGGGCCGGGGAGCTGTTTTTT CATSRDRGAGELFF
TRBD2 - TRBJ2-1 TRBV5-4 TGTGCCAGCAGCTTGAGAGGGCTAGCGGGGGCGAGCTCCTACAATGAGCAGTTCTTC CASSLRGLAGASSYNEQFF
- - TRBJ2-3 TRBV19 TGTGCCAGTAGTAATAGTGTCGGACTGAGCACAGATACGCAGTATTTT CASSNSVGLSTDTQYF
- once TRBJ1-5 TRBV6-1 TGTGCCAGCAGTGAGTTTCAGGGTTTTAGCAATCAGCCCCAGCATTTT CASSEFQGFSNQPQHF
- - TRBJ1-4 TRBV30 TGTGCCTGGAGTGTACCGGACCGACCCGGAAAACTGTTTTTT CAWSVPDRPGKLFF
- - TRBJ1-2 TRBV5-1 TGCGCCAGCAGCTTGGAAAGGATCTATGGCTACACCTTC CASSLERIYGYTF
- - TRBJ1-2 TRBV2 TGTGCCAGCAGTGAAAGGTGGGCCAACTATGGCTACACCTTC CASSERWANYGYTF
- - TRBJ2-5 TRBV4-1 TGCGCCAGCAGCCACCCCCAAGAGACCCAGTACTTC CASSHPQETQYF
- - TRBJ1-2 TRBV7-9 TGTGCCAGCAGCTTACTATGGGGTTCTAACTATGGCTACACCTTC CASSLLWGSNYGYTF
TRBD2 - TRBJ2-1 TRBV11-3 TGTGCCAGCAGCTTAGATTTGTACGGGAGGGCCTCCTACAATGAGCAGTTCTTC CASSLDLYGRASYNEQFF
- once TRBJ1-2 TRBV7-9 TGTGCCAGCAGCTTACGTAGTAGTTTTGGCTTGAGTAGCTACACCTTC CASSLRSSFGLSSYTF
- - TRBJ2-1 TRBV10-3 TGTGCCATCAGCCCCCATGCCTCCTACAATGAGCAGTTCTTC CAISPHASYNEQFF
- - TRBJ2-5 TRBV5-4 TGTGCCAGCAGCTTGCGGTTGGGGGCAGGAGAGACCCAGTACTTC CASSLRLGAGETQYF
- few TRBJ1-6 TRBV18 TGTGCCAGCTCACCACTCCGGGCCGAATTTTCACCCCTCCACTTT CASSPLRAEFSPLHF
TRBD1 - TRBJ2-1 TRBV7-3 TGTGCCAGCAGTAAATTTGGACAGGGGGTCTACAATGAGCAGTTCTTC CASSKFGQGVYNEQFF
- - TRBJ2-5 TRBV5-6 TGTGCCAGCAGCTTCATGGGATCGGAGACCCAGTACTTC CASSFMGSETQYF
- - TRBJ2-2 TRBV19 TGTGCCAGTAGTCGTACCGGGGAGCTGTTTTTT CASSRTGELFF
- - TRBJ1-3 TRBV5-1 TGCGCCAGCAGCCGTGGTGGGGGATTCTCTGGAAACACCATATATTTT CASSRGGGFSGNTIYF
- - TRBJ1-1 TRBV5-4 TGTGCCAGCAGCTTGGACAGGGAAGATGAAGCTTTCTTT CASSLDREDEAFF
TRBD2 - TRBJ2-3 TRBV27 TGTGCCAGCAGTTCCGACGGCGGGGGGACAGATACGCAGTATTTT CASSSDGGGTDTQYF